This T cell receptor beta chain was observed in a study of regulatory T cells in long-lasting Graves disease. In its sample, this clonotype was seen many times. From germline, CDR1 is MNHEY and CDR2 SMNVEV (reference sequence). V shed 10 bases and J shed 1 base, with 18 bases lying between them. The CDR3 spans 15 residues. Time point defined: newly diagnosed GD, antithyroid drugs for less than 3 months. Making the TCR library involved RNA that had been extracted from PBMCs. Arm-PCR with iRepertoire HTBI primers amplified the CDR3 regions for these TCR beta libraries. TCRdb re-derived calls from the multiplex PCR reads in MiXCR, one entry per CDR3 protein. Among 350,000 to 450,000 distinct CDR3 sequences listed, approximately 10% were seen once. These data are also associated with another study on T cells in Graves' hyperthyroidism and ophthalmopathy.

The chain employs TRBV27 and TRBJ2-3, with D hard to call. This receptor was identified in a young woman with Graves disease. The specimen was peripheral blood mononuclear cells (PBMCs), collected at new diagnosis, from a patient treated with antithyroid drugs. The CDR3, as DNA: TGTGCCACCGCCCCCGGGCTAGGCCGCACAGATACGCAGTATTTT. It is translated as CATAPGLGRTDTQYF.